This T cell receptor (beta chain) emerged from a study of T-cell reconstitution after alpha-beta-depleted transplantation in children. Comment on this clonotype: What it recognizes is unknown.

Unique molecular identifiers were incorporated when the TCRbeta library was constructed. TCRdb processed the PCR reads anew with MiXCR; each CDR3 protein has one entry. The profile covers around 420,000 distinct CDR3 sequences, with around 15% appearing a single time and just under 30% taken by the ten largest. The CDR3 runs to 15 residues. Germline assignment: CDR1 SGHNT and CDR2 YENEEA. Trimming removed 5 bases from V and 8 bases from J, with 19 bases in between. General study results and limits: Newly made T cells mostly supplied T-cell counts and diversity one year after transplant.

The starting material was PBMCs, mostly from graft donor cells, obtained 360 days after TCRalphabeta/CD19-depleted stem cell transplant. This receptor was obtained from a boy under two years old who had a stem cell transplant for Wiskott-Aldrich syndrome, so the T cells may come from the graft donor. The chain links TRBV11-3 to TRBJ2-1; D gene uncertain. The CDR3 sequence is CASSHSPPLRYEQFF. CDR3 DNA: TGTGCCAGCAGCCATAGCCCCCCTTTAAGGTATGAGCAGTTCTTC.